Each of the 19 T cell receptor beta chains below was sequenced from the same sample in a study of cytomegalovirus exposure and HLA in healthy donors. PCR used 60 Vbeta primers and 13 Jbeta primers. Repertoires were generated with immunoSEQ multiplex PCR, while TCRdb's copy carries only in-frame clones and drops some. The sample records roughly 150,000 clones, less than 85% being singletons. The sequenced sample consisted of PBMCs. These receptors were obtained from a woman aged 60-75 years in good health and CMV-seropositive.

This clone was counted once. Here the CDR3 DNA reads TGTGCCAGCTCACCGACAGGGACCAGCTCTGGAAACACCATATATTTT. Amino acid sequence: CASSPTGTSSGNTIYF. The rearrangement uses TRBV18 and TRBJ1-3; 7 bases match TRBD1. Germline values: CDR1 KGHSH, CDR2 LQKENI. Unmatched junction bases numbered 5, after V lost 3 bases and J lost 0 bases. CDR3 length: 16 residues. Using reference TRBV18 and TRBJ1-3 for the parts outside the CDR3, the full variable domain is NAGVMQNPRHLVRRRGQEARLRCSPMKGHSHVYWYRQLPEEGLKFMVYLQKENIIDESGMPKERFSAEFPKEGPSILRIQQVVRGDSAAYFCASSPTGTSSGNTIYFGEGSWLTVV.

This clone has more than one count but fewer than ten. This chain uses TRBV5-1 with TRBJ1-2; D not certain. This CDR3 contains 12 residues. Germline V lookup: CDR1 SGHRS, CDR2 YFSETQ. The V gene lost 0 bases and the J gene lost 8 bases, with 8 bases spanning the gap. For the CDR3, the DNA is TGCGCCAGCAGCTTGGAAAGGGAGGGCTACACCTTC. Protein: CASSLEREGYTF.

This sequence joins TRBV5-1 and TRBJ1-5; 7 nucleotides line up with TRBD1. From germline, CDR1 is SGHRS and CDR2 YFSETQ. The CDR3 contains 13 residues. The ends lost 3 bases at V and 4 bases at J; junction bases unmatched: 1. CDR3 bases: TGCGCCAGCAGCTGGGGACAGAATCAGCCCCAGCATTTT. It specifies CASSWGQNQPQHF.

The chain couples TRBV27 to TRBJ1-4, with D maybe TRBD1 (5 bases). Trimming removed 6 bases from V and 2 bases from J, with 16 bases in between. From germline, CDR1 is MNHEY and CDR2 SMNVEV (reference sequence). This CDR3 contains 16 residues. In DNA form, the CDR3 reads TGTGCCAGCAGACCGGGGGGAACGACGACTAATGAAAAACTGTTTTTT. Protein product: CASRPGGTTTNEKLFF.

The chain joins TRBV28 to TRBJ1-5, with D uncertain. The CDR3 runs 13 residues. V was pared by 3 bases and J by 6 bases, with 9 bases between. Germline V lookup: CDR1 MDHEN, CDR2 SYDVKM. Here the CDR3 DNA reads TGTGCCAGCAGTTTTTCGGAGGGTCAGCCCCAGCATTTT. Amino acid sequence: CASSFSEGQPQHF.

This clone was detected only a few times. The chain has TRBV5-1 and TRBJ2-5, with TRBD1 matching over 9 bases. With 4 bases clipped from V and 4 bases from J, the junction kept 5 bases outside the gene matches. This CDR3 region has 14 residues. From germline, CDR1 is SGHRS and CDR2 YFSETQ. DNA of the CDR3: TGCGCCAGCAGCCCGGGACAGGGACGAGAGACCCAGTACTTC. This sequence encodes CASSPGQGRETQYF.

The chain links TRBV5-1 to TRBJ2-1; D is unclear. This CDR3 has 15 amino acids. V was trimmed by 5 bases and J by 1 base, leaving 13 bases between them. The V gene's germline CDR1 is SGHRS and CDR2 YFSETQ. The CDR3 DNA reads TGCGCCAGCAGTTCGGGTCTAGTGTCCTACAATGAGCAGTTCTTC. It specifies CASSSGLVSYNEQFF.

The table lists this clone with a few counts. Written as DNA, the CDR3 is TGTGCCTGGCGGGACAGTGATAATTCACCCCTCCACTTT. Amino acid sequence: CAWRDSDNSPLHF. This chain links TRBV30 with TRBJ1-6; 7 positions match TRBD1. In germline, CDR1 is GTSNPN, CDR2 SVGIG (reference sequence). J lost 5 bases, V lost 5 bases, and 3 bases had no gene match. CDR3 length equals 13 residues.

The rearrangement joins TRBV6-1 to TRBJ1-3; 10 nucleotides line up with TRBD1. Germline CDR1 is MNHNS and CDR2 is SASEGT. The CDR3 totals 16 residues. Trimming removed 3 bases from V and 0 bases from J; junction bases left unmatched: 2. CDR3 nucleotide sequence: TGTGCCAGCAGTGACCGACAGGGGGCCTCTGGAAACACCATATATTTT. It codes for CASSDRQGASGNTIYF.

The chain combines TRBV10-3 with TRBJ1-2, with unresolved D. The germline V gene encodes CDR1 ENHRY and CDR2 SYGVKD. Trimming cost V 3 bases and J 4 bases, with 21 bases left between them. The CDR3 runs to 17 residues. Here the CDR3 DNA reads TGTGCCATCAGTGATTTGGGAGGGCCCACCCCGTCCTATGGCTACACCTTC. It is translated as CAISDLGGPTPSYGYTF.

The chain has TRBV19 and TRBJ1-5; the D is unclear. CDR3 length: 18 residues. V dropped 0 bases and J dropped 6 bases, with 21 bases sitting between them. Germline assignment: CDR1 LNHDA and CDR2 SQIVND (reference sequence). CDR3 region: CASSIDEAVGGIFQPQHF. CDR3 sequence (DNA): TGTGCCAGTAGTATAGATGAAGCCGTTGGAGGAATTTTTCAGCCCCAGCATTTT. The full variable domain, with the rest looked up from reference TRBV19 and TRBJ1-5, is DGGITQSPKYLFRKEGQNVTLSCEQNLNHDAMYWYRQDPGQGLRLIYYSQIVNDFQKGDIAEGYSVSREKKESFPLTVTSAQKNPTAFYLCASSIDEAVGGIFQPQHFGDGTRLSIL.

This clone occurred once. The V gene is TRBV29-1, the J gene TRBJ1-2; no firm D call. The CDR3 is 12 amino acids. V lost 4 bases, J lost 0 bases, and 6 bases lay in between. Germline V gene lookup returns CDR1 SQVTM and CDR2 ANQGSEA. The CDR3 loop is CSVALSNYGYTF. DNA of the CDR3: TGCAGCGTTGCACTATCTAACTATGGCTACACCTTC.

The chain couples TRBV30 to TRBJ1-1, with D maybe TRBD1 (6 bases). CDR3 length equals 15 residues. The ends were cut back, 0 bases at V and 6 bases at J, with 17 bases in the middle. The germline CDR1 and CDR2 sequences are GTSNPN and SVGIG (reference sequence). CDR3 amino acids: CAWSVMRGALAEAFF. CDR3 nucleotide sequence: TGTGCCTGGAGTGTAATGCGGGGGGCACTGGCTGAAGCTTTCTTT.

This clone occurred a few times. This sequence joins TRBV5-1 and TRBJ2-2, with D possibly TRBD1 on 5 matching bases. Germline V gene lookup returns CDR1 SGHRS and CDR2 YFSETQ. This CDR3 region has 15 residues. V lost 4 bases, J lost 6 bases, and 16 bases lay in between. The CDR3 reads CASSRSSGSPGELFF. For the CDR3, the DNA is TGCGCCAGCAGCCGCTCTTCAGGGTCGCCCGGGGAGCTGTTTTTT.

The rearrangement uses TRBV6-1 and TRBJ1-1; D is ambiguous. Germline CDR1 MNHNS, CDR2 SASEGT. The ends were cut back, 2 bases at V and 11 bases at J, with 12 bases in the middle. The CDR3 runs 12 residues. CDR3 bases: TGTGCCAGCAGTGAACCGGAGGTGAGGGCTTTCTTT. Its protein is CASSEPEVRAFF.

This clone was seen just once. This rearrangement joins TRBV5-1 to TRBJ2-7; 9 nucleotides line up with TRBD1. V lost 4 bases and J lost 7; bases outside the gene matches: 9. The germline V gene has CDR1 SGHRS and CDR2 YFSETQ. CDR3 length equals 14 residues. CDR3 sequence: CASSQGTGRGEQYF. CDR3 bases: TGCGCCAGCAGCCAGGGGACAGGGAGAGGGGAGCAGTACTTC.

The table lists this clone with a count of one. The rearrangement joins TRBV2 to TRBJ2-6; 10 positions match TRBD1. CDR1 is SNHLY and CDR2 is FYNNEI in the germline V gene. The CDR3 runs 18 residues. With 2 bases clipped from V and 2 bases from J, the junction kept 6 bases outside the gene matches. DNA of the CDR3: TGTGCCAGCAGTGAATATTTAGGGACAGGGGCTGGGGCCAACGTCCTGACTTTC. The encoded protein is CASSEYLGTGAGANVLTF. Looking up the rest from reference TRBV2 and TRBJ2-6 gives the full variable domain: EPEVTQTPSHQVTQMGQEVILRCVPISNHLYFYWYRQILGQKVEFLVSFYNNEISEKSEIFDDQFSVERPDGSNFTLKIRSTKLEDSAMYFCASSEYLGTGAGANVLTFGAGSRLTVL.

The chain uses TRBV10-3 and TRBJ2-1; 7 bases align to TRBD2. V lost 2 bases, J lost 2 bases, and 9 bases stayed unmatched. The CDR3 is 17 residues long. CDR1 is ENHRY, CDR2 SYGVKD, per germline. The CDR3 loop is CAISEGGGETTYNEQFF. The CDR3 DNA sequence: TGTGCCATCAGTGAGGGGGGGGGTGAAACGACCTACAATGAGCAGTTCTTC.

The chain links TRBV5-6 to TRBJ2-1; 10 nucleotides match TRBD2. CDR1 and CDR2 from the germline V gene are SGHDT and YYEEEE. The CDR3 contains 17 residues. V shed 2 bases, J shed 7 bases, and the junction held 12 bases outside the gene matches. The CDR3 DNA follows: TGTGCCAGCAGCTTAATTAGCGGGGGGACAAAAGGGAATGAGCAGTTCTTC. Its translation: CASSLISGGTKGNEQFF.